These 7 T cell receptor beta chains were sequenced from one sample in a study of regulatory T cells in long-lasting Graves disease. Time point meaning: persistent/refractory GD, antithyroid drugs over 5 years with positive TRAb. Extracted PBMC RNA gave rise to the TCR library. HTBI primers from iRepertoire and Arm-PCR of CDR3 regions yielded the TCR beta libraries. TCRdb processed the multiplex PCR reads anew with MiXCR; each CDR3 protein has one entry. Counted here are 300,000 to 500,000 distinct CDR3 sequences, 20% occurring once; the ten biggest clones make up roughly 20%. Sample: peripheral blood mononuclear cells (PBMCs), taken when the disease was refractory, from a patient treated with antithyroid drugs. These receptors were taken from a female donor with Graves disease.

This chain links TRBV6-1 with TRBJ2-3; D perhaps matches TRBD2 (6 bases). Germline assignment: CDR1 MNHNS and CDR2 SASEGT. Deletions cut 6 bases from V and 5 bases from J, with 15 bases between. CDR3 length equals 14 residues. The CDR3 reads CASRKASVGDTQYF. CDR3 coding DNA: TGTGCCAGCAGGAAGGCTAGCGTGGGAGATACGCAGTATTTT.

V usage is TRBV20-1 and J usage is TRBJ1-2; no clear D. Germline values: CDR1 DFQATT, CDR2 SNEGSKA (reference sequence). This CDR3 is built from 13 residues. Trimming cost V 3 bases and J 4 bases, with 12 bases left between them. CDR3 nucleotides: TGCAGTGCTAGGCTTACTAGAAGCTATGGCTACACCTTC. Its translation is CSARLTRSYGYTF.

This clonotype was recorded many times. The chain recombines TRBV6-1 with TRBJ1-2, with 8 bases that match TRBD1. The CDR3 runs to 15 residues. Germline lookup yields CDR1 MNHNS and CDR2 SASEGT. V shed 5 bases, J shed 5 bases, and the junction held 10 bases outside the gene matches. The CDR3: CASSRDRSQGYGYTF. The CDR3 bases are TGTGCCAGCAGTAGGGACAGGTCGCAGGGGTATGGCTACACCTTC.

This clonotype showed up many times. The gene calls are TRBV5-5 and TRBJ2-7; perhaps TRBD1 as D (6 bases). Trimming cost V 4 bases and J 1 base, with 15 bases left between them. Germline V CDR1 and CDR2: SGHKS, YYEKEE (reference sequence). This CDR3 contains 15 residues. Here the CDR3 DNA reads TGTGCCAGCAGCCCAGGGCAGGGGCCGTCCTACGAGCAGTACTTC. Translation: CASSPGQGPSYEQYF. Based on the CDR3 plus reference TRBV5-5 and TRBJ2-7, the full variable domain is DAGVTQSPTHLIKTRGQQVTLRCSPISGHKSVSWYQQVLGQGPQFIFQYYEKEERGRGNFPDRFSARQFPNYSSELNVNALLLGDSALYLCASSPGQGPSYEQYFGPGTRLTVT.

With respect to this clonotype: A read error may explain this, as a much larger clone is one base away. The genes are TRBV27 and TRBJ1-4; 7 bases match TRBD1. Germline loops: CDR1 MNHEY, CDR2 SMNVEV (reference sequence). The CDR3 is 14 residues long. CDR3 DNA: TGTGCCAGCAGTTTGACAGGGCCGAGTGAAAAACTGTCTTTT. Translating it yields CASSLTGPSEKLSF.

This clonotype was counted between two and nine times. This sequence joins TRBV25-1 and TRBJ2-5; 7 bases align to TRBD1. CDR3 length: 15 residues. J gave up 5 bases and V 2 bases, and 8 bases lay outside the gene matches. Germline lookup yields CDR1 MGHDK and CDR2 SYGVNS. The CDR3 loop reads CASSEMRQGGETQYF. CDR3 bases: TGTGCCAGCAGTGAAATGCGACAGGGCGGGGAGACCCAGTACTTC. The full variable domain, completed using reference TRBV25-1 and TRBJ2-5, is EADIYQTPRYLVIGTGKKITLECSQTMGHDKMYWYQQDPGMELHLIHYSYGVNSTEKGDLSSESTVSRIRTEHFPLTLESARPSHTSQYLCASSEMRQGGETQYFGPGTRLLVL.

The genes are TRBV12-3 or TRBV12-4 and TRBJ2-3; TRBD2 aligns across 11 bases. Trimming cost V 3 bases and J 1 base; bases outside gene matches: 0. The CDR3 is 15 amino acids. The CDR3, as DNA: TGTGCCAGCAGTTTTAGCGGGAGGGGCACAGATACGCAGTATTTT. Protein sequence: CASSFSGRGTDTQYF.